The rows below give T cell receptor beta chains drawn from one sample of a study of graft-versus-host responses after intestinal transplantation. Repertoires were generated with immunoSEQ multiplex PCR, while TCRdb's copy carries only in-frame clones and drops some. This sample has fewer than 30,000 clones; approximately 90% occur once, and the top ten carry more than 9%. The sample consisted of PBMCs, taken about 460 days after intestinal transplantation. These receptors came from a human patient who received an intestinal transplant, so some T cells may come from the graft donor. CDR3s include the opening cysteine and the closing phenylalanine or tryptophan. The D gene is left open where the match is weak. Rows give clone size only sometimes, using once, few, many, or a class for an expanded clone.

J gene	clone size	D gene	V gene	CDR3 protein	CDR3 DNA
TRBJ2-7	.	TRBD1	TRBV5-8	CASRTGGSSYEQYF	TGTGCCAGCAGGACAGGGGGTAGCTCCTACGAGCAGTACTTC
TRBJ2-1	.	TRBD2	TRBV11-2	CASSLGPLAGEQFF	TGTGCCAGCAGCTTAGGCCCCCTAGCGGGGGAGCAGTTCTTC
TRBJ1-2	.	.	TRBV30	CAWSEVKGDVYGYTF	TGTGCCTGGAGTGAGGTAAAGGGTGACGTCTATGGCTACACCTTC
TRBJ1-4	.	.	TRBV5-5	CASSLTGDGNEKLFF	TGCGCCAGCAGTTTGACGGGGGACGGAAATGAAAAACTGTTTTTT
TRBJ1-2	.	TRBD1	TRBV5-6	CASSLPYSGQGSDGYTF	TGTGCCAGCAGCTTGCCGTATTCGGGACAGGGTAGCGATGGCTACACCTTC
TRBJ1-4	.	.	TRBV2	CASSPSEKLFF	TGTGCCAGCAGCCCGTCTGAAAAACTGTTTTTT
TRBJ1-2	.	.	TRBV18	CASSPNRVENYGYTF	TGTGCCAGCTCACCGAACAGGGTGGAGAACTATGGCTACACCTTC
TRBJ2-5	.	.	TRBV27	CASSRGTVRLETQYF	TGTGCCAGCAGTCGGGGGACAGTCCGTTTAGAGACCCAGTACTTC
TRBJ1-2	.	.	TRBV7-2	CASSLRAASQNYGYTF	TGTGCCAGCAGCTTAAGGGCGGCTAGTCAGAACTATGGCTACACCTTC
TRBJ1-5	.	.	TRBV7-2	CASSLQGRGNQPQHF	TGTGCCAGCAGCCTGCAGGGAAGGGGCAATCAGCCCCAGCATTTT
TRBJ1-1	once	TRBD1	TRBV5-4	CASSWTQGRNTEAFF	TGTGCCAGCAGCTGGACACAGGGGCGGAACACTGAAGCTTTCTTT
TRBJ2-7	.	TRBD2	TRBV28	CASSFSRLASGTYEQYF	TGTGCCAGCAGTTTTAGCCGTTTGGCTAGCGGGACCTACGAGCAGTACTTC
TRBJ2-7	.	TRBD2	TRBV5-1	CASSPPRGVEQYF	TGCGCCAGCAGCCCCCCCCGGGGGGTCGAGCAGTACTTC
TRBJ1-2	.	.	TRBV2	CASSSTFYGYTF	TGTGCCAGCTCTAGCACCTTCTATGGCTACACCTTC
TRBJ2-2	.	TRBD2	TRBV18	CASSPISLAGAPTGELFF	TGTGCCAGCTCACCAATATCCCTAGCGGGAGCGCCCACCGGGGAGCTGTTTTTT
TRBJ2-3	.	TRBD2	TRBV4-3	CASSPDDPPSGARDTQYF	TGCGCCAGCAGCCCCGACGACCCCCCTAGCGGGGCTAGGGATACGCAGTATTTT
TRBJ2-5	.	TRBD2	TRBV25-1	CASSTSGHQETQYF	TGTGCCAGCTCGACTAGCGGGCACCAAGAGACCCAGTACTTC
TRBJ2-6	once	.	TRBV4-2	CASSQGLQLSGANVLTF	TGTGCCAGCAGCCAGGGTTTACAGCTCTCTGGGGCCAACGTCCTGACTTTC
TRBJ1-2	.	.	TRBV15	CATSRDWGGRVYGYTF	TGTGCCACCAGCAGAGATTGGGGCGGACGGGTCTATGGCTACACCTTC
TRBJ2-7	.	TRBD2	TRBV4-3	CASSPGLGPYEQYF	TGCGCCAGCAGCCCCGGACTAGGTCCCTACGAGCAGTACTTC
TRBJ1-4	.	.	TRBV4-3	CASSQEGHGGGYEKLFF	TGCGCCAGCAGCCAAGAGGGTCATGGAGGGGGGTATGAAAAACTGTTTTTT
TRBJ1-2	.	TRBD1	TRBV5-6	CASSLEDRGSGYTF	TGTGCCAGCAGCTTGGAGGACAGGGGTAGTGGCTACACCTTC
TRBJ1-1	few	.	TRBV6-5	CASRSYTEAFF	TGTGCCAGTAGGAGTTACACTGAAGCTTTCTTT